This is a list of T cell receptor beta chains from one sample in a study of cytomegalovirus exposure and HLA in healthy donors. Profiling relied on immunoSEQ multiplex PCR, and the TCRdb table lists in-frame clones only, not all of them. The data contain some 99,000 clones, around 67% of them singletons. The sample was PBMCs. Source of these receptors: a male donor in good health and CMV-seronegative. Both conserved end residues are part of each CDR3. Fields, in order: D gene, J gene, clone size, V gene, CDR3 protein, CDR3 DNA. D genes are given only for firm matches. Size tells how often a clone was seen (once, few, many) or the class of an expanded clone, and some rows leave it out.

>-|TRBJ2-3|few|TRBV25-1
CASRSREQYF
TGTGCCAGCAGGAGTCGGGAGCAGTATTTT
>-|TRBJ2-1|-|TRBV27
CASSLRQGGTYNEQFF
TGTGCCAGCAGCTTGCGCCAGGGCGGAACCTACAATGAGCAGTTCTTC
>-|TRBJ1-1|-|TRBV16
CASSQSLGGFTEAFF
TGTGCCAGCAGCCAATCTTTGGGGGGATTCACTGAAGCTTTCTTT
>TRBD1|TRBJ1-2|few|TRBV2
CASSAGTGGGYGYTF
TGTGCCAGCAGTGCGGGGACAGGGGGGGGCTATGGCTACACCTTC
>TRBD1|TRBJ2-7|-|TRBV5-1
CASSLGGQGSYEQYF
TGCGCCAGCAGCTTGGGAGGACAGGGCTCCTACGAGCAGTACTTC
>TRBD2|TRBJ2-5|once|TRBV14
CASSQEAGSLKIQETQYF
TGTGCCAGCAGCCAAGAAGCGGGATCCCTGAAAATTCAAGAGACCCAGTACTTC
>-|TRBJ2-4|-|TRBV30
CAWRKRGLGGIQYF
TGTGCCTGGAGAAAACGGGGCCTGGGGGGTATTCAGTACTTC
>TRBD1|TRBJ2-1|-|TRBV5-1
CASINHQGAMNEQFF
TGCGCCAGCATCAATCATCAGGGGGCGATGAATGAGCAGTTCTTC
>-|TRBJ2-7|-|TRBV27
CASSLGWSKQAYEQYF
TGTGCCAGCAGTTTAGGGTGGAGCAAACAGGCCTACGAGCAGTACTTC
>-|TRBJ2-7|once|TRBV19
CASRLAGELGEQYF
TGTGCCAGTAGGCTCGCAGGGGAGCTCGGCGAGCAGTACTTC
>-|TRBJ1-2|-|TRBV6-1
CASSEAAVSGYTF
TGTGCCAGCAGTGAAGCGGCAGTATCTGGCTACACCTTC
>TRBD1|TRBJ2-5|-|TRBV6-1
CASSELQGGETQYF
TGTGCCAGCAGTGAATTACAGGGGGGAGAGACCCAGTACTTC
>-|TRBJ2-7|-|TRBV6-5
CASRTDRTYEQYF
TGTGCCAGCAGGACGGACAGAACCTACGAGCAGTACTTC
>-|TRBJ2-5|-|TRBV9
CASSVDGSVQETQYF
TGTGCCAGCAGCGTAGACGGGAGTGTCCAAGAGACCCAGTACTTC
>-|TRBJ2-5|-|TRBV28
CASSPPGQLETQYF
TGTGCCAGCAGCCCCCCTGGACAGCTGGAGACCCAGTACTTC
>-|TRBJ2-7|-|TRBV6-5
CASSYEGRTYEQYF
TGTGCCAGCAGTTACGAGGGCAGAACCTACGAGCAGTACTTC
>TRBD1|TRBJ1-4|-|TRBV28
CASSLRTGGEKLFF
TGTGCCAGCAGTCTCCGGACAGGGGGGGAAAAACTGTTTTTT
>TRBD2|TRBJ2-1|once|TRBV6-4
CASRGTRGSEQFF
TGTGCCAGCAGAGGGACTAGGGGCAGTGAGCAGTTCTTC
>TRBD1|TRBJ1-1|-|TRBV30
CAWSPGGLDTEAFF
TGTGCCTGGAGTCCAGGGGGCCTTGACACTGAAGCTTTCTTT
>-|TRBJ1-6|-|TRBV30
CACREGRGWDSPLHF
TGTGCCTGCCGGGAGGGGCGGGGGTGGGATTCACCCCTCCACTTT
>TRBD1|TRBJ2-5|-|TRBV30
CAWSVWTGGLTQYF
TGTGCCTGGAGTGTATGGACAGGGGGATTGACCCAGTACTTC
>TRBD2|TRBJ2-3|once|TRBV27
CASSSGGSLAGENTDTQYF
TGTGCCAGCAGTTCGGGGGGAAGTCTAGCGGGAGAAAACACAGATACGCAGTATTTT
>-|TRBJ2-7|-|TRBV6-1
CASLVFSDEQYF
TGTGCCAGCCTCGTTTTTAGCGACGAGCAGTACTTC
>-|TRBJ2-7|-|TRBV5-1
CASSLDGRRTYEQYF
TGCGCCAGCAGCTTGGATGGGAGAAGGACCTACGAGCAGTACTTC
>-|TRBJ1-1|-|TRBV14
CASSQEIAANTEAFF
TGTGCCAGCAGCCAAGAGATAGCCGCCAACACTGAAGCTTTCTTT
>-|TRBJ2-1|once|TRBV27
CASSLKGPATYNEQFF
TGTGCCAGCAGTTTAAAGGGGCCCGCGACCTACAATGAGCAGTTCTTC
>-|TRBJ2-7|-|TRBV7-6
CASSSTGLYEQYF
TGTGCCAGCAGCTCAACAGGGTTGTACGAGCAGTACTTC
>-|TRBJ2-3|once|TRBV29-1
CSAVQGSDTQYF
TGCAGCGCAGTACAGGGTTCAGATACGCAGTATTTT
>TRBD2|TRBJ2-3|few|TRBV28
CASSEGLAGGTDTQYF
TGTGCCAGCAGTGAGGGACTAGCGGGAGGTACAGATACGCAGTATTTT
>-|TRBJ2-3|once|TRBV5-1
CASSLNSFSRADTQYF
TGCGCCAGCAGCTTGAATAGCTTTAGCAGGGCAGATACGCAGTATTTT
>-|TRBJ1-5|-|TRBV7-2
CASSLRTDGSPQHF
TGTGCCAGCAGCTTAAGGACAGACGGCTCGCCCCAGCATTTT
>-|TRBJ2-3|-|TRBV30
CAWSSGQAQYF
TGTGCCTGGAGTAGCGGTCAGGCGCAGTATTTT
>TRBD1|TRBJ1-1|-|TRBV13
CASSTRMGQGLDTEAFF
TGTGCCAGCAGCACACGGATGGGACAGGGACTCGACACTGAAGCTTTCTTT
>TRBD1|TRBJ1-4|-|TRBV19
CASRFSYRGRGEKLFF
TGTGCCAGTAGGTTTTCTTACAGGGGGCGCGGGGAAAAACTGTTTTTT
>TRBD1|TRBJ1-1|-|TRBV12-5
CASGRQGTTEAFF
TGTGCTAGTGGTCGACAGGGGACCACTGAAGCTTTCTTT
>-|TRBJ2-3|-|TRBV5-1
CASSAGTTETQYF
TGCGCCAGCAGCGCGGGGACGACGGAGACGCAGTATTTT
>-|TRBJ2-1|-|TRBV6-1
CASRRAGSYNEQFF
TGTGCCAGCAGGAGAGCGGGCTCCTACAATGAGCAGTTCTTC
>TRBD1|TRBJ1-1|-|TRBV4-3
CASSQRKQGGNTEAFF
TGCGCCAGCAGCCAAAGAAAACAGGGGGGAAACACTGAAGCTTTCTTT
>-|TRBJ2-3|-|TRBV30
CAWSVGRGSDTQYF
TGTGCCTGGAGTGTCGGCAGGGGATCAGATACGCAGTATTTT
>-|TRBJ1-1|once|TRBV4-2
CAVKWGTSRRNTEAFF
TGTGCCGTTAAGTGGGGCACCTCCCGACGGAACACTGAAGCTTTCTTT
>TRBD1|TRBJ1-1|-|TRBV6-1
CASSEIGQGHTEAFF
TGTGCCAGCAGTGAGATAGGACAGGGGCACACTGAAGCTTTCTTT
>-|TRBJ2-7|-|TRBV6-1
CASISERSSYEQYF
TGTGCCAGCATCAGCGAGCGGAGCTCCTACGAGCAGTACTTC
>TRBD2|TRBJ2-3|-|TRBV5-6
CASSLERGRSRTDTQYF
TGTGCCAGCAGCTTGGAGCGGGGACGTAGTCGTACAGATACGCAGTATTTT
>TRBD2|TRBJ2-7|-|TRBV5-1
CASSLSGIYEQYF
TGCGCCAGCAGCTTGAGCGGGATCTACGAGCAGTACTTC
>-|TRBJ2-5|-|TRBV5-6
CASSPGLLETQYF
TGTGCCAGCAGCCCCGGACTCCTAGAGACCCAGTACTTC
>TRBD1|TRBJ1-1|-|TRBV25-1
CASRNRGGNTEAFF
TGTGCCAGCAGGAACAGGGGGGGGAACACTGAAGCTTTCTTT
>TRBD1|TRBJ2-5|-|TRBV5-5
CASSLRLQGAPRETQYF
TGTGCCAGCAGCTTAAGATTACAGGGGGCGCCGAGAGAGACCCAGTACTTC
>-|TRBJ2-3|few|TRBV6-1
CASSDRGKPSTDTQYF
TGTGCCAGCAGTGATCGAGGGAAACCTAGCACAGATACGCAGTATTTT
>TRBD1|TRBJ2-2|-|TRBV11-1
CASRPRDRGYTGELFF
TGTGCCAGCAGACCCAGGGACAGGGGCTACACCGGGGAGCTGTTTTTT
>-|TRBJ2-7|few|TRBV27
CASSRSGEPSFPYEQYF
TGTGCCAGCAGCCGCTCAGGGGAACCCTCCTTCCCCTACGAGCAGTACTTC
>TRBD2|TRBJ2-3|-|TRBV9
CASSGGTSGGGTDTQYF
TGTGCCAGCAGCGGAGGGACTAGCGGAGGGGGGACAGATACGCAGTATTTT
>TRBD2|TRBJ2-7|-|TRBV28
CASRERESPYEQYF
TGTGCCAGCAGAGAGCGGGAGTCCCCCTACGAGCAGTACTTC
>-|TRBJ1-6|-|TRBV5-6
CASSLGTVDNSPLHF
TGTGCCAGCAGCTTGGGTACAGTAGATAATTCACCCCTCCACTTT
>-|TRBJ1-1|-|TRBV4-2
CASRKTGNTEAFF
TGTGCCAGCAGAAAAACGGGGAACACTGAAGCTTTCTTT
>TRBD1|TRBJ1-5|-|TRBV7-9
CASSLTGQPQHF
TGTGCCAGCAGCTTGACAGGGCAGCCCCAGCATTTT
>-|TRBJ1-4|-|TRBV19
CASSMAGFNEKLFF
TGTGCCAGTAGTATGGCGGGGTTCAATGAAAAACTGTTTTTT